These T cell receptor beta chains were read from a single sample in a study of a mutant IDH1 vaccine in newly diagnosed glioma. Clones were read by immunoSEQ multiplex PCR, and TCRdb kept only the in-frame ones, dropping some. The table includes 60,000 or so clones, around 80% detected once. Which antigens these TCRs recognize remains unknown. The sample here was PBMCs, taken from a glioma patient whose treatment included an IDH1 peptide vaccine. The receptor set was obtained from a woman aged 40 to 55 with glioma. Some clones in this sample may be carry-over from other donors' samples. Each CDR3 is given with its conserved first and last residue. The order of the fields is CDR3 DNA, CDR3 protein, V gene, D gene, clone size, J gene. The D gene is left open where the match is weak. Clone size appears in some rows only: once, few, many, or a class for an expanded clone.

cdr3_nt: TGTGCCAGCAAGACGACAGGGGCCTACACCTTC
cdr3_aa: CASKTTGAYTF
v_call: TRBV2
d_call: TRBD1
clone_size: .
j_call: TRBJ1-2

cdr3_nt: TGTGCCAGCAGTAGCCTCGGGGCCTACGAGCAGTACTTC
cdr3_aa: CASSSLGAYEQYF
v_call: TRBV6-5
d_call: .
clone_size: once
j_call: TRBJ2-7

cdr3_nt: TGCGCCAGCAGCCACACAGGACAGGGGGATCAGCCCCAGCATTTT
cdr3_aa: CASSHTGQGDQPQHF
v_call: TRBV10-2
d_call: TRBD1
clone_size: .
j_call: TRBJ1-5

cdr3_nt: TGTGCCACCAGCAGAAGAAGGGACAGGATTCTTGGTGGCTACACCTTC
cdr3_aa: CATSRRRDRILGGYTF
v_call: TRBV15
d_call: TRBD1
clone_size: .
j_call: TRBJ1-2

cdr3_nt: TGTGCCACCAGCAGGACAGGGTGGGGGAACTATGGCTACACCTTC
cdr3_aa: CATSRTGWGNYGYTF
v_call: TRBV15
d_call: TRBD1
clone_size: .
j_call: TRBJ1-2

cdr3_nt: TGTGCCACCATCGGGACATCCCTCAACAATGAGCAGTTCTTC
cdr3_aa: CATIGTSLNNEQFF
v_call: TRBV2
d_call: .
clone_size: .
j_call: TRBJ2-1

cdr3_nt: TGTGCCAGCAGCGTGGGGACAGGGGCTACCTACGAGCAGTACTTC
cdr3_aa: CASSVGTGATYEQYF
v_call: TRBV9
d_call: TRBD1
clone_size: once
j_call: TRBJ2-7

cdr3_nt: TGTGCCAGCAGCTTGAGTAAGGACAGGGGCGACACCGGGGAGCTGTTTTTT
cdr3_aa: CASSLSKDRGDTGELFF
v_call: TRBV5-6
d_call: TRBD1
clone_size: .
j_call: TRBJ2-2

cdr3_nt: TGCGCCAGCAGCTTGGTGGGACTAGCGGGGGGGTCCCACAATGAGCAGTTCTTC
cdr3_aa: CASSLVGLAGGSHNEQFF
v_call: TRBV5-1
d_call: TRBD2
clone_size: .
j_call: TRBJ2-1

cdr3_nt: TGTGCCAGCAGCCCAAGGGGGCCGAACTATGGCTACACCTTC
cdr3_aa: CASSPRGPNYGYTF
v_call: TRBV5-8
d_call: TRBD1
clone_size: .
j_call: TRBJ1-2

cdr3_nt: TGTGCCAGCAGTTACAAGGGCGGAAATTCACCCCTCCACTTT
cdr3_aa: CASSYKGGNSPLHF
v_call: TRBV6-5
d_call: .
clone_size: .
j_call: TRBJ1-6

cdr3_nt: TGTGCCAGCAGCGCCGGGACAGACTCTAACTATGGCTACACCTTC
cdr3_aa: CASSAGTDSNYGYTF
v_call: TRBV11-2
d_call: TRBD1
clone_size: .
j_call: TRBJ1-2

cdr3_nt: TGTGCCAGCAGCTTGGCTGGCCAGACCCAGTACTTC
cdr3_aa: CASSLAGQTQYF
v_call: TRBV7-6
d_call: .
clone_size: few
j_call: TRBJ2-5

cdr3_nt: TGTGCCACCCGACCCCAGGAGACCTACAATGAGCAGTTCTTC
cdr3_aa: CATRPQETYNEQFF
v_call: TRBV2
d_call: .
clone_size: .
j_call: TRBJ2-1

cdr3_nt: TGTGCCAGCAGCCGTAGCGGAGAAGAGACCCAGTACTTC
cdr3_aa: CASSRSGEETQYF
v_call: TRBV7-2
d_call: .
clone_size: .
j_call: TRBJ2-5

cdr3_nt: TGTGCTAGCAGTTCCCAACATAGCGGGGGGCTTTACAATGAGCAGTTCTTC
cdr3_aa: CASSSQHSGGLYNEQFF
v_call: TRBV7-7
d_call: TRBD2
clone_size: .
j_call: TRBJ2-1

cdr3_nt: TGTGCCAGCAGTTCCGGGGAGCTGTTTTTT
cdr3_aa: CASSSGELFF
v_call: TRBV6-5
d_call: .
clone_size: .
j_call: TRBJ2-2

cdr3_nt: TGTGCCAGCAGCCAAGGGGGCGATCCCGAGCAGTACTTC
cdr3_aa: CASSQGGDPEQYF
v_call: TRBV14
d_call: .
clone_size: .
j_call: TRBJ2-7

cdr3_nt: TGTGCCAGCAGCTTGACAGGTGGCAATCAGCCCCAGCATTTT
cdr3_aa: CASSLTGGNQPQHF
v_call: TRBV5-6
d_call: .
clone_size: .
j_call: TRBJ1-5

cdr3_nt: TGTGCCAGCAGCTTAGTGGGTGGGGGCGAGTACGGCTACACCTTC
cdr3_aa: CASSLVGGGEYGYTF
v_call: TRBV7-6
d_call: .
clone_size: .
j_call: TRBJ1-2

cdr3_nt: TGTGCCAGCAGTTACTCGCCCCAGGACCTTTATGGCTACACCTTC
cdr3_aa: CASSYSPQDLYGYTF
v_call: TRBV6-5
d_call: .
clone_size: .
j_call: TRBJ1-2

cdr3_nt: TGTGCCAGCAGCTCGTTAGCGTTCCAGTACTTC
cdr3_aa: CASSSLAFQYF
v_call: TRBV2
d_call: .
clone_size: .
j_call: TRBJ2-5

cdr3_nt: TGCGCCAGCAAGGACCGCAATTCTGGGGCAGATACGCAGTATTTT
cdr3_aa: CASKDRNSGADTQYF
v_call: TRBV5-1
d_call: .
clone_size: .
j_call: TRBJ2-3

cdr3_nt: TGCAGCGCGGACAGTACTAACTATGGCTACACCTTC
cdr3_aa: CSADSTNYGYTF
v_call: TRBV29-1
d_call: .
clone_size: .
j_call: TRBJ1-2

cdr3_nt: TGTGCCTGGATGCCGGGACAGCGCTTACGGGGCACTGAAGCTTTCTTT
cdr3_aa: CAWMPGQRLRGTEAFF
v_call: TRBV30
d_call: TRBD1
clone_size: few
j_call: TRBJ1-1

cdr3_nt: TGTGCCTGGAGTGTCGGAACCTACGAGCAGTACTTC
cdr3_aa: CAWSVGTYEQYF
v_call: TRBV30
d_call: .
clone_size: .
j_call: TRBJ2-7

cdr3_nt: TGTGCCAGCAGACCCAAAACCGGACGGGGCCGTGAAAAACTGTTTTTT
cdr3_aa: CASRPKTGRGREKLFF
v_call: TRBV27
d_call: .
clone_size: .
j_call: TRBJ1-4

cdr3_nt: TGCGCCAGCAGCTACGACAGGTCCCACACAGATACGCAGTATTTT
cdr3_aa: CASSYDRSHTDTQYF
v_call: TRBV5-1
d_call: .
clone_size: .
j_call: TRBJ2-3

cdr3_nt: TGCGCCAGCAGCTTGAATCGCAGGGTTAATGAAAAACTGTTTTTT
cdr3_aa: CASSLNRRVNEKLFF
v_call: TRBV5-1
d_call: .
clone_size: .
j_call: TRBJ1-4

cdr3_nt: TGTGCCAGCAGTCACCAGGGGGCCGTGAACACCGGGGAGCTGTTTTTT
cdr3_aa: CASSHQGAVNTGELFF
v_call: TRBV27
d_call: TRBD1
clone_size: .
j_call: TRBJ2-2

cdr3_nt: TGCGCCAGCCGCAGGGTCGGGAACACTGAAGCTTTCTTT
cdr3_aa: CASRRVGNTEAFF
v_call: TRBV5-1
d_call: .
clone_size: .
j_call: TRBJ1-1

cdr3_nt: TGTGCCAGCAGTTTCGACGGTTTAAATCAGCCCCAGCATTTT
cdr3_aa: CASSFDGLNQPQHF
v_call: TRBV27
d_call: .
clone_size: once
j_call: TRBJ1-5

cdr3_nt: TGTGCCAGCAGTTTCTCCGGAGGATACTCACCCCTCCACTTT
cdr3_aa: CASSFSGGYSPLHF
v_call: TRBV6-5
d_call: .
clone_size: .
j_call: TRBJ1-6

cdr3_nt: TGTGCCAGCAGTGTGGGGCAGGCCTATAATTCACCCCTCCACTTT
cdr3_aa: CASSVGQAYNSPLHF
v_call: TRBV5-4
d_call: .
clone_size: .
j_call: TRBJ1-6

cdr3_nt: TGCGCCAGCAGCTTGGCTACCCCGCCGAGCTCCTACAATGAGCAGTTCTTC
cdr3_aa: CASSLATPPSSYNEQFF
v_call: TRBV5-1
d_call: .
clone_size: .
j_call: TRBJ2-1

cdr3_nt: TGTGCCAGCAGTGAAGCCGCAAGACAGGGAGAGACTGAAGCTTTCTTT
cdr3_aa: CASSEAARQGETEAFF
v_call: TRBV2
d_call: TRBD1
clone_size: .
j_call: TRBJ1-1

cdr3_nt: TGTGCCAGCATGGAGGGGAGCTCCTACGAGCAGTACTTC
cdr3_aa: CASMEGSSYEQYF
v_call: TRBV28
d_call: .
clone_size: .
j_call: TRBJ2-7

cdr3_nt: TGCGCCAGCAGCCAAGATATTCAGGGAGGAGGAAACACCATATATTTT
cdr3_aa: CASSQDIQGGGNTIYF
v_call: TRBV4-3
d_call: .
clone_size: .
j_call: TRBJ1-3

cdr3_nt: TGTGCCAGCAGCATGGACAGGGGAGGTGGCTACACCTTC
cdr3_aa: CASSMDRGGGYTF
v_call: TRBV7-2
d_call: TRBD1
clone_size: .
j_call: TRBJ1-2

cdr3_nt: TGTGCCAGCAGCCTGTGCGCCTTGGGACAGGGTTGCCACGAGCAGTACTTC
cdr3_aa: CASSLCALGQGCHEQYF
v_call: TRBV7-9
d_call: TRBD1
clone_size: .
j_call: TRBJ2-7

cdr3_nt: TGTGCCAGTAGTATGGGAGGGCCCTATGGCTACACCTTC
cdr3_aa: CASSMGGPYGYTF
v_call: TRBV19
d_call: .
clone_size: .
j_call: TRBJ1-2

cdr3_nt: TGTGCCAGCAGCCCAAGACAGGGCGAGCAGTACTTC
cdr3_aa: CASSPRQGEQYF
v_call: TRBV7-9
d_call: TRBD1
clone_size: .
j_call: TRBJ2-7

cdr3_nt: TGTGCCAGCAGCCATACACGGGTCACTCAGGGGGACACTGAAGCTTTCTTT
cdr3_aa: CASSHTRVTQGDTEAFF
v_call: TRBV7-8
d_call: TRBD1
clone_size: .
j_call: TRBJ1-1

cdr3_nt: TGTGCCTCAGGGCTACAGGGGGCAATCGGCTACACCTTC
cdr3_aa: CASGLQGAIGYTF
v_call: TRBV2
d_call: TRBD1
clone_size: once
j_call: TRBJ1-2

cdr3_nt: TGTGCCAGCAGTGAGCCAGGGGTTGTACAGCCCCAGCATTTT
cdr3_aa: CASSEPGVVQPQHF
v_call: TRBV6-1
d_call: .
clone_size: .
j_call: TRBJ1-5

cdr3_nt: TGCAGTGCTAGAGGCGGCGAGACCCAGTACTTC
cdr3_aa: CSARGGETQYF
v_call: TRBV20-1
d_call: .
clone_size: .
j_call: TRBJ2-5

cdr3_nt: TGTGCCAGCAGCCCCGGGATTTCTGAAGCTTTCTTT
cdr3_aa: CASSPGISEAFF
v_call: TRBV14
d_call: .
clone_size: .
j_call: TRBJ1-1

cdr3_nt: TGCGCCAGCAGCCAAGATCGAATGGGGGTGGCTTTCTTT
cdr3_aa: CASSQDRMGVAFF
v_call: TRBV4-3
d_call: .
clone_size: once
j_call: TRBJ1-1

cdr3_nt: TGTGCCAGCAGCCAAGACAGGGGAGCAGGAAACACCATATATTTT
cdr3_aa: CASSQDRGAGNTIYF
v_call: TRBV5-5
d_call: TRBD1
clone_size: .
j_call: TRBJ1-3

cdr3_nt: TGCAGCGTCGACAGGGAAGGCACTGAAGCTTTCTTT
cdr3_aa: CSVDREGTEAFF
v_call: TRBV29-1
d_call: TRBD1
clone_size: few
j_call: TRBJ1-1

cdr3_nt: TGTGCCTGGAGGGAGTGGGACAGGGTAAATGAAAAACTGTTTTTT
cdr3_aa: CAWREWDRVNEKLFF
v_call: TRBV30
d_call: TRBD1
clone_size: .
j_call: TRBJ1-4

cdr3_nt: TGTGCCAGCAGCCCCGGACTCGCAACCCAGTACTTC
cdr3_aa: CASSPGLATQYF
v_call: TRBV4-2
d_call: .
clone_size: .
j_call: TRBJ2-5

cdr3_nt: TGCGCCAGCAGCTTGGAGGGGGGCTATAATTCACCCCTCCACTTT
cdr3_aa: CASSLEGGYNSPLHF
v_call: TRBV5-1
d_call: .
clone_size: .
j_call: TRBJ1-6